This T cell receptor (beta chain) was recovered during a study of glioma-infiltrating T cells. About the study: Dexamethasone exposure before glioma surgery was limited to six or fewer days. Study observations and caveats: Tissue and blood shared very few CDR3 sequences. Non-neoplastic patients had below-expected tissue-blood divergence, while all gliomas exceeded expectation.

There are 13 residues in the CDR3. Germline-derived CDR1 and CDR2 are SQVTM and ANQGSEA. V was trimmed by 5 bases and J by 5 bases, leaving 16 bases between them. Of note for this clonotype: Its antigen remains unknown.

TCR alpha and beta CDR3 regions were amplified from RNA using iRepertoire nested multiplex PCR. One-step reverse transcription and amplification started from around 100-400 ng of tissue mRNA or PBMC total RNA. TCRdb fed the multiplex PCR reads into MiXCR, producing one record per CDR3 protein. The sample records about 400,000 distinct CDR3 sequences, roughly two fifths being singletons. The clonotype originates from a human donor with low-grade glioma or glioblastoma, undergoing nonglioma brain surgery, or in good health (not recorded which). The material sequenced was glioma tissue, nonneoplastic brain tissue, or PBMCs (not recorded which). V is TRBV29-1 and J is TRBJ2-7; a possible D gene is TRBD1 (6 bases). CDR3 DNA sequence: TGCAGCGTTCGTTACAGGGATTTTGACGAGCAGTACTTC. Protein sequence: CSVRYRDFDEQYF.